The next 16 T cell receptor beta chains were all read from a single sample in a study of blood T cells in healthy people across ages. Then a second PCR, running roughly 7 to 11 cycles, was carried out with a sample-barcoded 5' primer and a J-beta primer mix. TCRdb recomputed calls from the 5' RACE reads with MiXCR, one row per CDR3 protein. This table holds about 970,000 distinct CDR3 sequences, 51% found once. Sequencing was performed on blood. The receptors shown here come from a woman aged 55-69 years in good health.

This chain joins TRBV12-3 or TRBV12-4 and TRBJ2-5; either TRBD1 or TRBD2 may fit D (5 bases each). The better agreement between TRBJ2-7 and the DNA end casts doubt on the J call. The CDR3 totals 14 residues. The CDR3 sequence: CASSLFRDGIEQYF. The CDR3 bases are TGTGCCAGCAGTTTGTTTAGGGACGGAATCGAGCAGTACTTC.

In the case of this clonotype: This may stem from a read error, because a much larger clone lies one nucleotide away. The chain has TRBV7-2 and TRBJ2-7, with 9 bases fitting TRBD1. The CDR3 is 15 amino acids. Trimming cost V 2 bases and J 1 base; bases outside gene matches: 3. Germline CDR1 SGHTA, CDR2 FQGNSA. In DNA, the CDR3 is TGTGCCAGCAGCTTATTGGGGACAGGGTCCTACGAGCAGTACGTC. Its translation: CASSLLGTGSYEQYV.

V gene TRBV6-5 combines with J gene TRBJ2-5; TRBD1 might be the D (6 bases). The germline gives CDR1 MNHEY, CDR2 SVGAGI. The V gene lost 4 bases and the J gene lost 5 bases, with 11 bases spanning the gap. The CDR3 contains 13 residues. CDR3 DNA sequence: TGTGCCAGCAGTTGGACAGACTCGGAGACCCAGTACTTC. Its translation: CASSWTDSETQYF.

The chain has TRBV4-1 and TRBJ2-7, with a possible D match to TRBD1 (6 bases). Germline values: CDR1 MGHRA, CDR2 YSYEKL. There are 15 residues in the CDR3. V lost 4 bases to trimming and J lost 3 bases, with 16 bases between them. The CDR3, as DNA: TGCGCCAGCAGCCGCGGGCAGGGGACGTACTACGAGCAGTACTTC. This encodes CASSRGQGTYYEQYF.

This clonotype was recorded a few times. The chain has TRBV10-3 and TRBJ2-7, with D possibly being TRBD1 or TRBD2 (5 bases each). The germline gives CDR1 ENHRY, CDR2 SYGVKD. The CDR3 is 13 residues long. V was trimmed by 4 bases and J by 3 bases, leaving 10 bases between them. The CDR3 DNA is TGTGCCATCAGTGCGGGGCAGAACTACGAGCAGTACTTC. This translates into CAISAGQNYEQYF.

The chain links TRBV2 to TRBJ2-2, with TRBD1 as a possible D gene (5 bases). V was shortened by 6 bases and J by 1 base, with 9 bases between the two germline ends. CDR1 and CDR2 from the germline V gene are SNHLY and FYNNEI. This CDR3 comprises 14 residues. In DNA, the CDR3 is TGTGCCAGCAGCCCAACAGGGAACACCGGGGAGCTGTTTTTT. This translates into CASSPTGNTGELFF.

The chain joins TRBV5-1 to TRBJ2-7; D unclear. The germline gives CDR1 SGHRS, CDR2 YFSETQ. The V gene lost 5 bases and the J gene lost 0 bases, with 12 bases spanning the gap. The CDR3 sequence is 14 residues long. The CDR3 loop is CASRREINSYEQYF. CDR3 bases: TGCGCCAGCAGAAGGGAAATTAACTCCTACGAGCAGTACTTC.

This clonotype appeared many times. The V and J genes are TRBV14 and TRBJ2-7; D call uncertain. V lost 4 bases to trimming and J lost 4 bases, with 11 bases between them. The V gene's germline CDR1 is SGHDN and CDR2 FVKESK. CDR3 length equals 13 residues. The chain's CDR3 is CASSRLPNYEQYF. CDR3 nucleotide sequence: TGTGCCAGCAGCCGTCTGCCAAATTACGAGCAGTACTTC.

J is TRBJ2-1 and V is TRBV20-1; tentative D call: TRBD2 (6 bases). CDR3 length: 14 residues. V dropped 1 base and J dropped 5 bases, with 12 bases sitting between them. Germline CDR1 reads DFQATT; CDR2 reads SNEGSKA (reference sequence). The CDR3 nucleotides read TGCAGTGCTAGAGCGGCGGGACTCAACAATGAGCAGTTCTTC. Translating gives CSARAAGLNNEQFF.

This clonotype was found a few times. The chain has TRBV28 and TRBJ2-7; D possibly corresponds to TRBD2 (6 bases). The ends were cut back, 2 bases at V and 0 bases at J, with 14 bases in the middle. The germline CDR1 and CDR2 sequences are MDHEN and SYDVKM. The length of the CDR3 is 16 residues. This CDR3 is CASSLPLRLVSYEQYF. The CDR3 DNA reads TGTGCCAGCAGTTTACCCCTAAGACTAGTCTCCTACGAGCAGTACTTC. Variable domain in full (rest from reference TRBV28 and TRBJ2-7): DVKVTQSSRYLVKRTGEKVFLECVQDMDHENMFWYRQDPGLGLRLIYFSYDVKMKEKGDIPEGYSVSREKKERFSLILESASTNQTSMYLCASSLPLRLVSYEQYFGPGTRLTVT.

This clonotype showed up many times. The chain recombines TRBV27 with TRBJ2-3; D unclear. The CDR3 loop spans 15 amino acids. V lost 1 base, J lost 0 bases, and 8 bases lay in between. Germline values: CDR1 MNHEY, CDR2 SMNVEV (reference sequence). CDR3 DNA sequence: TGTGCCAGCAGTTTATGGGCGGACAGCACAGATACGCAGTATTTT. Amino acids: CASSLWADSTDTQYF.

CDR3 sequence: CASSQVLALGDFSDEQYF. The DNA for the CDR3 is TGCGCCAGCAGCCAAGTGTTAGCTCTGGGTGATTTTTCCGACGAGCAGTACTTC. The chain couples TRBV4-1 to TRBJ2-5, with unresolved D. The better agreement between TRBJ2-7 and the DNA end casts doubt on the J call. Germline-derived CDR1 and CDR2 are MGHRA and YSYEKL. This CDR3 comprises 18 residues.

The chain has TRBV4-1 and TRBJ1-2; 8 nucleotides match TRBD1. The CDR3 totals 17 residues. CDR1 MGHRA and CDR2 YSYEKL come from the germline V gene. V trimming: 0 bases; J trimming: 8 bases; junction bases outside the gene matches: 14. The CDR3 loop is CASSQESRGRGTEGYTF. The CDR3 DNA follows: TGCGCCAGCAGCCAAGAGAGCAGGGGGCGAGGCACGGAGGGCTACACCTTC.

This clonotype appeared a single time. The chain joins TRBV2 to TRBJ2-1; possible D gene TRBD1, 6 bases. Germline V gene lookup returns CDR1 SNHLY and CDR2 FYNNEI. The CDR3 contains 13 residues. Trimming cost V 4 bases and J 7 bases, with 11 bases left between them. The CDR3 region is CASSVQGWNEQFF. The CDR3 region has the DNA TGTGCCAGCAGTGTCCAGGGGTGGAATGAGCAGTTCTTC. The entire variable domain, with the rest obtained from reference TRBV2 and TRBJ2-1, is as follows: EPEVTQTPSHQVTQMGQEVILRCVPISNHLYFYWYRQILGQKVEFLVSFYNNEISEKSEIFDDQFSVERPDGSNFTLKIRSTKLEDSAMYFCASSVQGWNEQFFGPGTRLTVL.

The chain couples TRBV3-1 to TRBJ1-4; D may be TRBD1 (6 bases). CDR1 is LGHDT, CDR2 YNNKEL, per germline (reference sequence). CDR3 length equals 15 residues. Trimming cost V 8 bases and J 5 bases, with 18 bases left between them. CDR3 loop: CASSQGWTVNEKLFF. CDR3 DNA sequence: TGTGCCAGCTCCCAAGGATGGACAGTGAATGAAAAACTGTTTTTT.

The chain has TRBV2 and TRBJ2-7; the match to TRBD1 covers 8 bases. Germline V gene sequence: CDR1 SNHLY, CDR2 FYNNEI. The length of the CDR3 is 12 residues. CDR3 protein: CATGTGIYEQYF. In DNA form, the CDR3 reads TGTGCTACCGGGACAGGAATCTACGAGCAGTACTTC. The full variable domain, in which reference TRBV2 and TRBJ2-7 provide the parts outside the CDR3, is EPEVTQTPSHQVTQMGQEVILRCVPISNHLYFYWYRQILGQKVEFLVSFYNNEISEKSEIFDDQFSVERPDGSNFTLKIRSTKLEDSAMYFCATGTGIYEQYFGPGTRLTVT.